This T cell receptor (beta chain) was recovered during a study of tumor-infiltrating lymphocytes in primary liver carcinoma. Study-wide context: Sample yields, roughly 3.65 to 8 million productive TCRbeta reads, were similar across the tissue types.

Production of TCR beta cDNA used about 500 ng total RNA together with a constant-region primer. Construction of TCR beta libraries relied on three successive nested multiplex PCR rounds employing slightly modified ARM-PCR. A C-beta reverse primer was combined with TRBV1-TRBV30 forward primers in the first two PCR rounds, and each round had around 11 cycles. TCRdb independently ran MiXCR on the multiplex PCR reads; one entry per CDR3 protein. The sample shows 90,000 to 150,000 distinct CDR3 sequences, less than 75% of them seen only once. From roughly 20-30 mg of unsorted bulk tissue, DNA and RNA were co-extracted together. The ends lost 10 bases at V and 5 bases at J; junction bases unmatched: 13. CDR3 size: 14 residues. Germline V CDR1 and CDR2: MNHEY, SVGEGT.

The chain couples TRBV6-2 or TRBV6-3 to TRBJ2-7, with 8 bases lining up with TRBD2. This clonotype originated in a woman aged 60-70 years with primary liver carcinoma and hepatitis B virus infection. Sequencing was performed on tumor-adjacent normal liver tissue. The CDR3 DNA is TGTGCCAAGAAAATCCCGGGAGGGCTGGACGAGCAGTACTTC. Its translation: CAKKIPGGLDEQYF.